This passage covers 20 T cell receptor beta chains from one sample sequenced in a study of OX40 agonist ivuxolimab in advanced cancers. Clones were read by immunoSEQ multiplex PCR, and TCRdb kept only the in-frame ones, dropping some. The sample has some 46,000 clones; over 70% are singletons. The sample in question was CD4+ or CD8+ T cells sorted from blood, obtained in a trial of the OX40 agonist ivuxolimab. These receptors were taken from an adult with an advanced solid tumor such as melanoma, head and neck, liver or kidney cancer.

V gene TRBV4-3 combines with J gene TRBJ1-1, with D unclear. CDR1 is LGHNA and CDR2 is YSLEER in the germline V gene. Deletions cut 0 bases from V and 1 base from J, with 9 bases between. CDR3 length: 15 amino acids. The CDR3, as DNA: TGCGCCAGCAGCCAAGATAAGGCAGGGAACACTGAAGCTTTCTTT. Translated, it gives CASSQDKAGNTEAFF.

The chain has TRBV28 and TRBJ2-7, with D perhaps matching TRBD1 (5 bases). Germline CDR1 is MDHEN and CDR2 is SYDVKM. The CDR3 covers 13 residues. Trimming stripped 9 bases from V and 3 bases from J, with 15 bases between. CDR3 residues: CASHSGFYYEQYF. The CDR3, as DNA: TGTGCCAGTCATTCAGGGTTTTACTACGAGCAGTACTTC.

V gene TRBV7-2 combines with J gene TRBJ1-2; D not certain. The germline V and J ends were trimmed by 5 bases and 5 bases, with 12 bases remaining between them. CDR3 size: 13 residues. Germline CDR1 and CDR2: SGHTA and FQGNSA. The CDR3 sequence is CASSETIVYGYTF. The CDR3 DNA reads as TGTGCCAGCAGCGAGACGATTGTTTATGGCTACACCTTC.

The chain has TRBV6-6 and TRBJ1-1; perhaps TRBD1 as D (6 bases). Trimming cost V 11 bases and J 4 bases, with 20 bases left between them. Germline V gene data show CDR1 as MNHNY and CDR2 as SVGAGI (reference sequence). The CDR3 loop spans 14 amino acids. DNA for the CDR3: TGTGCCCTAGGGGGGGTCGGTTTGGGCACTGAAGCTTTCTTT. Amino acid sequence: CALGGVGLGTEAFF.

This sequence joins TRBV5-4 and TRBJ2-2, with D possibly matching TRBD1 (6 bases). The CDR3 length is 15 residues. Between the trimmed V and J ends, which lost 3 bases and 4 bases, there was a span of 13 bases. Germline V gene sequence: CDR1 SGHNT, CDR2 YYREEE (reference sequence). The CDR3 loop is CASSSRQVSTGELFF. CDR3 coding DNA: TGTGCCAGCAGCTCTAGACAGGTTAGCACCGGGGAGCTGTTTTTT.

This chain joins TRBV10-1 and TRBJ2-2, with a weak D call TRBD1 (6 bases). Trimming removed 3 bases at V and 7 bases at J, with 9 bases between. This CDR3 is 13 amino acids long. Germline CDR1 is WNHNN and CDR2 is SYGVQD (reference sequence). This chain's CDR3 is CASSDPTGGELFF. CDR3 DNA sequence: TGCGCCAGCAGTGACCCGACAGGCGGGGAGCTGTTTTTT.

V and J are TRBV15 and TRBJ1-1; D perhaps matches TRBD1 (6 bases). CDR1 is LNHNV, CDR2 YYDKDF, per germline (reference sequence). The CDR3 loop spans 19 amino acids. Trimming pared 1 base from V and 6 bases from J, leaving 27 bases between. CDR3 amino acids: CATSRAGPRGSPRGAEAFF. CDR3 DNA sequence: TGTGCCACCAGCAGAGCAGGGCCTAGGGGGAGCCCGAGGGGCGCTGAAGCTTTCTTT.

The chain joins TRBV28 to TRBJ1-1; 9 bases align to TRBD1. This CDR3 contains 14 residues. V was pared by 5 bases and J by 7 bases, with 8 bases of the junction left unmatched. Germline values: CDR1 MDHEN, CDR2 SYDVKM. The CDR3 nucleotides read TGTGCCAGCAGTATAACAGGGGGCAGGGGTGAAGCTTTCTTT. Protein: CASSITGGRGEAFF.

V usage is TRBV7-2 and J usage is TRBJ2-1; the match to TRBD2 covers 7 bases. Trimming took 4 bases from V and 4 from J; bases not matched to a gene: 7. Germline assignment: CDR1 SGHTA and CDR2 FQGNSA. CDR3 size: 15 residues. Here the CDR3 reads CASSYSGDRYNEQFF. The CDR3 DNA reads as TGTGCCAGCAGCTACAGCGGGGATAGGTACAATGAGCAGTTCTTC.

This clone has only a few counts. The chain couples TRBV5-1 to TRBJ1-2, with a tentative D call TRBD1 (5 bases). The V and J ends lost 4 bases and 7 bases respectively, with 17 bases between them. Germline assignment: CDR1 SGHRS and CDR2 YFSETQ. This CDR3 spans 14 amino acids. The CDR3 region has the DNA TGCGCCAGCAGCCTGGATCCGGGGGGAGTTGGCTACACCTTC. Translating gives CASSLDPGGVGYTF.

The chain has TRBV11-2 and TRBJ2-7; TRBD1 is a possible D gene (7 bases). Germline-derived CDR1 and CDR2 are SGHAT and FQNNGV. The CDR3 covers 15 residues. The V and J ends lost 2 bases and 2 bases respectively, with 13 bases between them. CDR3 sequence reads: CASSLQGGLTYEQYF. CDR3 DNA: TGTGCCAGCAGCTTACAGGGGGGCCTGACCTACGAGCAGTACTTC. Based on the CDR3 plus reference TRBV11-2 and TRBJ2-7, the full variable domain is EAGVAQSPRYKIIEKRQSVAFWCNPISGHATLYWYQQILGQGPKLLIQFQNNGVVDDSQLPKDRFSAERLKGVDSTLKIQPAKLEDSAVYLCASSLQGGLTYEQYFGPGTRLTVT.

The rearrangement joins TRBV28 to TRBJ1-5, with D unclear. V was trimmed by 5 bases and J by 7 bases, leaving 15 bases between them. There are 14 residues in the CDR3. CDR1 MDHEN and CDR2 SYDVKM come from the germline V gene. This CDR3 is CASSRPGLGQPQHF. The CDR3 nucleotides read TGTGCCAGCAGTCGCCCGGGTCTCGGGCAGCCCCAGCATTTT.

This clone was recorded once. The CDR3 is CASSPNRLRPSGYTF. The CDR3 nucleotides are TGTGCCAGCAGCCCAAACCGTCTCAGACCCTCGGGCTACACCTTC. The chain couples TRBV2 to TRBJ1-2, with D uncertain. V was shortened by 6 bases and J by 8 bases, with 22 bases between the two germline ends. CDR1 SNHLY and CDR2 FYNNEI come from the germline V gene. The CDR3 totals 15 residues.

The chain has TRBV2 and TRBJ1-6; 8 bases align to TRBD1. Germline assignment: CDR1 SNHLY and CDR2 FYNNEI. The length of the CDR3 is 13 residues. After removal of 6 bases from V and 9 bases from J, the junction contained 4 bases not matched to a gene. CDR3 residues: CASRAGGISPLHF. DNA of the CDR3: TGTGCCAGCAGAGCAGGGGGCATTTCACCCCTCCACTTT.

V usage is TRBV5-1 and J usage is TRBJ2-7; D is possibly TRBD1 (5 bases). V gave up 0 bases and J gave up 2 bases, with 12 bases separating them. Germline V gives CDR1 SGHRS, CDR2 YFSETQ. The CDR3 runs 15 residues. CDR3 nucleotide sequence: TGCGCCAGCAGCTTGGCGGCAGGGCAGACCTACGAGCAGTACTTC. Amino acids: CASSLAAGQTYEQYF.

The CDR3 DNA reads as TGTGCCATCGTGGACAGGAGATACAATCAGCCCCAGCATTTT. Translating gives CAIVDRRYNQPQHF. This sequence joins TRBV28 and TRBJ1-5, with 7 bases matching TRBD1. CDR3 length equals 14 residues. The V segment lost 10 bases and the J segment 3 bases; nucleotides outside the gene matches: 9. Germline V gene data show CDR1 as MDHEN and CDR2 as SYDVKM.

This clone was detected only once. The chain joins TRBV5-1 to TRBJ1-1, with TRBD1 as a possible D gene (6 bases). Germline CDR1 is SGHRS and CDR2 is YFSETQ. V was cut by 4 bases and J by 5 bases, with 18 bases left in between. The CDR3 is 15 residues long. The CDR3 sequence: CASSPGGGPYTEAFF. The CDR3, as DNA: TGCGCCAGCAGCCCCGGCGGGGGGCCATATACTGAAGCTTTCTTT.

DNA of the CDR3: TGTGCCAGCAGCTCCCCGACTAGCGGGAGAGAGACCCAGTACTTC. Its translation is CASSSPTSGRETQYF. The chain uses TRBV9 and TRBJ2-5; 12 bases line up with TRBD2. This CDR3 contains 15 residues. Germline V gene data show CDR1 as SGDLS and CDR2 as YYNGEE. J gave up 4 bases and V 4 bases, and 5 bases lay outside the gene matches.

The CDR3 DNA follows: TGTGCCAGCAGCTTGGCCAGGACTAGCGGCACAGATACGCAGTATTTT. Protein: CASSLARTSGTDTQYF. The chain joins TRBV5-8 to TRBJ2-3; TRBD2 matches at 9 bases. Germline CDR1 SGHTS, CDR2 YDEGEE. This CDR3 is 16 amino acids long. V gave up 0 bases and J gave up 1 base; unmatched junction bases: 3.

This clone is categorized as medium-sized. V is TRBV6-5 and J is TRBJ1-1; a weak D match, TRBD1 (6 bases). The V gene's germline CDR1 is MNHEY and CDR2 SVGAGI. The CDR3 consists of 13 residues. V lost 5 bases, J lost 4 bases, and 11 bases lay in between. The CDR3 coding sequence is TGTGCCAGCAGTAAACAGGGTGTCACTGAAGCTTTCTTT. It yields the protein CASSKQGVTEAFF.